There are a few counts of the clone carrying this TCR beta chain. TCRdb re-derived calls from the RACE reads in MiXCR, one entry per CDR3 protein. Here the sample spans about 68,000 distinct CDR3 sequences, approximately 10% being singletons. This entry is derived from a study of human T cells and chemical hapten exposure. The V and J ends lost 7 bases and 1 base respectively, with 12 bases between them. The CDR3 spans 15 residues. Germline CDR1 reads KGHDR; CDR2 reads SFDVKD. This sample's time point: pre-sensitization, week 0. Treatment in this sample: therapeutic diphenylcyclopropenone sensitization with weekly scalp DPC.

This chain uses TRBV24-1 with TRBJ2-2; D unclear. The source of this sequence is a woman aged 45-59 years with alopecia areata. Some clones in this sample may be carry-over from other donors' samples. The sample in question was whole blood, obtained in connection with sensitization to the hapten diphenylcyclopropenone (DPC). The CDR3 here is CATSPGPLNTGELFF. CDR3 nucleotide sequence: TGTGCCACCAGCCCCGGGCCCTTGAACACCGGGGAGCTGTTTTTT.